Shown below are 14 T cell receptor beta chains from a single sample sequenced in a study of T cells after yellow fever vaccination. From the 5' RACE reads, TCRdb called clonotypes with MiXCR, one entry per CDR3 protein. The sample holds some 600,000 distinct CDR3 sequences; 12% are singletons and the top ten take about 15%. Sequences were derived from PBMCs, sampled on the day of the yellow fever booster vaccination. Source of these receptors: a man younger than 45 who received the YFV17D yellow fever vaccine.

This sequence joins TRBV2 and TRBJ2-1; TRBD2 aligns across 11 bases. Looked up from germline, CDR1 is SNHLY and CDR2 is FYNNEI. Germline trimming cut 7 bases from V and 10 bases from J; bases unmatched to any gene: 15. This CDR3 spans 16 amino acids. The DNA for the CDR3 is TGTGCCAGCATTTTGACTGGTAGCGGGAGGGTAGGCGAGCAGTTCTTC. As protein: CASILTGSGRVGEQFF.

This clonotype was picked up a small number of times. V usage is TRBV14 and J usage is TRBJ1-2; the D gene is possibly TRBD1 (5 bases). With 4 bases removed from V and 5 bases from J, the gap between germline ends came to 11 bases. Germline V CDR1 and CDR2: SGHDN, FVKESK. This CDR3 is built from 13 residues. CDR3 loop: CASSPGPKYGYTF. The CDR3 bases are TGTGCCAGCAGCCCGGGGCCGAAGTATGGCTACACCTTC.

As regards this clonotype: Sequence at one end of the junction differs from germline and may be a read error. The chain carries TRBV5-6 and TRBJ2-1; D is unresolved. Germline values: CDR1 SGHDT, CDR2 YYEEEE. The CDR3 runs 12 residues. CDR3 sequence: CASSLQQDEKFF. In DNA, the CDR3 is TGTGCCAGCAGCTTGCAGCAGGATGAGAAGTTCTTC.

This clonotype has at least ten counts. V and J are TRBV27 and TRBJ2-1; TRBD2 aligns across 13 bases. Germline-derived CDR1 and CDR2 are MNHEY and SMNVEV (reference sequence). Trimming cost V 0 bases and J 4 bases; bases outside gene matches: 0. The CDR3 sequence is 16 residues long. CDR3 residues: CASSLSLAGGYNEQFF. The CDR3 coding sequence is TGTGCCAGCAGTTTATCACTAGCGGGAGGGTACAATGAGCAGTTCTTC.

This clonotype was observed a handful of times. The J gene is TRBJ1-3, the V gene TRBV10-3, with 7 bases aligning to TRBD1. Germline loops: CDR1 ENHRY, CDR2 SYGVKD. This CDR3 contains 15 residues. Germline trimming cut 6 bases from V and 2 bases from J; bases unmatched to any gene: 7. CDR3 nucleotides: TGTGCCATCAGCGAGATAACAGGGGCTGGAAACACCATATATTTT. It encodes CAISEITGAGNTIYF.

This clonotype came up many times. The V gene is TRBV4-3, the J gene TRBJ2-1; D perhaps matches TRBD2 (5 bases). CDR1 LGHNA and CDR2 YSLEER come from the germline V gene. The CDR3 sequence is 16 residues long. The V end was cut by 0 bases, the J end by 5 bases, with 14 bases between. CDR3 sequence (DNA): TGCGCCAGCAGCCAAGATCTAGGTGGGAGAAACAATGAGCAGTTCTTC. Encoded protein: CASSQDLGGRNNEQFF.

This clonotype turned up a few times. The chain is built from TRBV25-1 and TRBJ1-3; no definite D call. The V end was cut by 8 bases, the J end by 2 bases, with 16 bases between. Germline V gene lookup returns CDR1 MGHDK and CDR2 SYGVNS. This CDR3 contains 15 residues. CDR3 sequence reads: CASAQEVFPGNTIYF. CDR3 nucleotide sequence: TGTGCCAGCGCCCAGGAAGTATTCCCTGGAAACACCATATATTTT.

The chain is built from TRBV9 and TRBJ2-3; the D gene is possibly TRBD1 (6 bases). Trimming removed 3 bases from V and 5 bases from J, with 16 bases in between. Germline V CDR1 and CDR2: SGDLS, YYNGEE. CDR3 length: 15 residues. This chain's CDR3 is CASSDRATGLDTQYF. The CDR3 DNA reads TGTGCCAGCAGCGACCGGGCCACAGGGTTAGATACGCAGTATTTT.

This clonotype was seen ten or more times. The chain has TRBV6-5 and TRBJ2-4, with 9 positions matching TRBD1. This CDR3 region has 14 residues. J gave up 8 bases and V 2 bases, and 4 bases lay outside the gene matches. CDR1 is MNHEY, CDR2 SVGAGI, per germline. The CDR3 DNA follows: TGTGCCAGCAGTTACACGACAGGGGGGCACATTCAGTACTTC. It translates to CASSYTTGGHIQYF.

The CDR3 is CASSLGTGGEYEQYF. In nucleotides, the CDR3 is TGTGCCAGCTCACTAGGGACAGGAGGAGAATACGAGCAGTACTTC. The chain couples TRBV18 to TRBJ2-7; 8 bases line up with TRBD1. From germline, CDR1 is KGHSH and CDR2 LQKENI. This CDR3 is 15 amino acids long. The V gene end was trimmed by 4 bases and the J gene end by 4 bases; junction bases not matched to a gene: 9. Based on the CDR3 plus reference TRBV18 and TRBJ2-7, the full variable domain is NAGVMQNPRHLVRRRGQEARLRCSPMKGHSHVYWYRQLPEEGLKFMVYLQKENIIDESGMPKERFSAEFPKEGPSILRIQQVVRGDSAAYFCASSLGTGGEYEQYFGPGTRLTVT.

This clonotype was seen only a few times. The DNA of the CDR3 is TGTGCCGCCCGGTCCGGTGGGGGCTACACCTTC. It is translated as CAARSGGGYTF. V is TRBV6-5 and J is TRBJ1-2; the D is unclear. Germline V gives CDR1 MNHEY, CDR2 SVGAGI. The V and J ends lost 11 bases and 8 bases respectively, with 15 bases between them. This CDR3 has 11 residues.

J is TRBJ2-5 and V is TRBV20-1; 14 nucleotides match TRBD2. The CDR3 covers 15 residues. Germline loops: CDR1 DFQATT, CDR2 SNEGSKA (reference sequence). J lost 5 bases, V lost 5 bases, and 7 bases had no gene match. The CDR3 loop reads CSAPGLAGASETQYF. CDR3 in DNA: TGCAGTGCTCCGGGACTAGCGGGAGCAAGTGAGACCCAGTACTTC.

This clonotype was counted only a few times. V usage is TRBV5-4 and J usage is TRBJ2-2, with D unclear. Trimming stripped 3 bases from V and 7 bases from J, with 10 bases between. The germline V gene encodes CDR1 SGHNT and CDR2 YYREEE (reference sequence). The CDR3 covers 13 residues. CDR3 coding DNA: TGTGCCAGCAGCTCAGTAGGTGGCGGGGAGCTGTTTTTT. This sequence encodes CASSSVGGGELFF.

The rearrangement joins TRBV18 to TRBJ2-5; D gene unclear. Germline CDR1 and CDR2: KGHSH and LQKENI. Trimming stripped 4 bases from V and 3 bases from J, with 12 bases between. This CDR3 has 14 residues. The CDR3, as DNA: TGTGCCAGCTCACAGATCTCCGCGGAAGAGACCCAGTACTTC. Its protein is CASSQISAEETQYF.